This entry lists 21 T cell receptor beta chains sequenced from one sample in a study of molecular identifiers for immune sequencing clone quantification. TCRdb independently ran MiXCR on the PCR reads; one entry per CDR3 protein. Of 600,000 to 650,000 distinct CDR3 sequences in the sample, 15% to 20% were seen once. What was sequenced was naive CD8+ T cells from blood, with Jurkat cell RNA spiked in. Stated subset: FACS-sorted CD8+CD4-CCR7+CD45RA+ naive T cells. The receptors come from a human donor in good health. Some libraries in this study had Jurkat cell RNA spiked in.

This clonotype has a count of ten or more. The chain has TRBV29-1 and TRBJ2-7, with a possible D match to TRBD2 (6 bases). CDR3 length equals 12 residues. CDR1 and CDR2 from the germline V gene are SQVTM and ANQGSEA. The V and J ends lost 5 bases and 4 bases respectively, with 12 bases between them. The CDR3 reads CSVHTGTYEQYF. In DNA form, the CDR3 reads TGCAGCGTTCATACGGGGACTTACGAGCAGTACTTC.

This clonotype was seen many times. V and J are TRBV30 and TRBJ1-1; no definite D call. CDR1 and CDR2 from the germline V gene are GTSNPN and SVGIG (reference sequence). This CDR3 contains 14 residues. Trimming left V 1 base short and J 4 bases short, with 13 bases between. The CDR3 region has the DNA TGTGCCTGGAGTGAGGAACTCCCTAGCACTGAAGCTTTCTTT. It translates to CAWSEELPSTEAFF. Complete variable domain (other parts from reference TRBV30 and TRBJ1-1): SQTIHQWPATLVQPVGSPLSLECTVEGTSNPNLYWYRQAAGRGLQLLFYSVGIGQISSEVPQNLSASRPQDRQFILSSKKLLLSDSGFYLCAWSEELPSTEAFFGQGTRLTVV.

This chain joins TRBV19 and TRBJ1-1, with D hard to call. CDR1 is LNHDA, CDR2 SQIVND, per germline (reference sequence). V lost 2 bases to trimming and J lost 4 bases, with 11 bases between them. This CDR3 region has 14 residues. For the CDR3, the DNA is TGTGCCAGTAGTATAATGGGAGGGAGCACTGAAGCTTTCTTT. This encodes CASSIMGGSTEAFF. Filled out from reference TRBV19 and TRBJ1-1, the complete variable domain reads DGGITQSPKYLFRKEGQNVTLSCEQNLNHDAMYWYRQDPGQGLRLIYYSQIVNDFQKGDIAEGYSVSREKKESFPLTVTSAQKNPTAFYLCASSIMGGSTEAFFGQGTRLTVV.

There are many counts of this clonotype. The chain carries TRBV7-2 and TRBJ2-1; 8 nucleotides match TRBD1. CDR3 length: 18 amino acids. Trimming removed 4 bases from V and 7 bases from J; junction bases left unmatched: 18. Germline values: CDR1 SGHTA, CDR2 FQGNSA. CDR3 sequence (DNA): TGTGCCAGCAGCTCGCCCCGGCCGGGACAGGACGTGAGAAATGAGCAGTTCTTC. Amino acid sequence: CASSSPRPGQDVRNEQFF.

The table lists this clonotype with a few counts. The gene calls are TRBV19 and TRBJ2-1, with D perhaps matching TRBD1 (6 bases). The V end lost 5 bases, the J end lost 6 bases, and 14 bases lay between the germline ends. The CDR3 totals 14 residues. The germline V gene has CDR1 LNHDA and CDR2 SQIVND (reference sequence). The CDR3 reads CASSRSGVVNEQFF. CDR3 nucleotides: TGTGCCAGTAGTCGATCAGGGGTCGTCAATGAGCAGTTCTTC.

As regards this clonotype: A read error is possible here, since a much larger clone lies one base away. The chain joins TRBV5-1 to TRBJ2-1; maybe TRBD2 (5 bases). CDR3 length: 17 residues. V was trimmed by 0 bases and J by 2 bases, leaving 15 bases between them. Germline V gene lookup returns CDR1 SGHRS and CDR2 YFSETQ. This chain's CDR3 is CASSLAERTSPYNEQFF. CDR3 sequence (DNA): TGCGCCAGCAGCTTGGCCGAGCGGACGAGCCCCTACAATGAGCAGTTCTTC.

Many counts were recorded for this clonotype. The chain uses TRBV20-1 and TRBJ2-3, with TRBD2 matching 9 bases. The ends lost 0 bases at V and 2 bases at J; junction bases unmatched: 9. Germline CDR1 DFQATT, CDR2 SNEGSKA (reference sequence). The CDR3 has 17 amino acids. CDR3: CSARESPGTSFTDTQYF. As DNA, the CDR3 is TGCAGTGCTAGAGAGAGTCCCGGGACTAGCTTCACAGATACGCAGTATTTT.

This clonotype has a count of ten or more. V gene TRBV7-2 combines with J gene TRBJ2-7; D remains unclear. CDR3 length: 14 amino acids. The germline CDR1 and CDR2 sequences are SGHTA and FQGNSA. V was cut by 1 base and J by 4 bases, with 11 bases left in between. The CDR3 sequence is CASSLVQGHYEQYF. DNA for the CDR3: TGTGCCAGCAGCTTAGTGCAAGGCCATTACGAGCAGTACTTC.

The chain joins TRBV6-2 or TRBV6-3 to TRBJ2-3; 9 nucleotides align to TRBD1. CDR3 length equals 17 residues. With 0 bases clipped from V and 6 bases from J, the junction kept 10 bases outside the gene matches. The germline V gene has CDR1 MNHEY and CDR2 SVGEGT. The CDR3 loop is CASSYSDRGFPFDTQYF. In DNA, the CDR3 is TGTGCCAGCAGTTACTCGGACAGGGGATTTCCTTTCGATACGCAGTATTTT.

The chain recombines TRBV7-9 with TRBJ2-7, with 7 bases that match TRBD1. Germline-derived CDR1 and CDR2 are SEHNR and FQNEAQ (reference sequence). The CDR3 extends over 18 amino acids. The V and J ends lost 4 bases and 6 bases, in that order; junction bases with no gene match: 21. CDR3 in DNA: TGTGCCAGCAGCTCCCCCATGTGTAGTGTCACAGGGGCTTCCGAGCAGTACTTC. This codes for CASSSPMCSVTGASEQYF.

Note on this clonotype: Since a much larger clone is just one base distant, this may be a read error. The conserved closing phenylalanine or tryptophan is absent in this CDR3, likely reflecting a read error. The rearrangement uses TRBV5-6 and TRBJ2-5; tentatively, D is TRBD1 (5 bases). V dropped 1 base and J dropped 9 bases, with 16 bases sitting between them. This CDR3 spans 14 amino acids. Germline CDR1 is SGHDT and CDR2 is YYEEEE. CDR3 coding DNA: TGTGCCAGCAGCTTGAAGACAGACGGGTTGCCCCAGTACCTC. Translating gives CASSLKTDGLPQYL.

As to this clonotype: The conserved closing phenylalanine or tryptophan is absent in this CDR3, likely reflecting a read error. It is unclear where the CDR3 begins or ends on the DNA, so no DNA is shown, and the CDR3 is as TCRdb lists it. The gene calls are TRBV24-1 and TRBJ2-1; TRBD1, the table's D call, was not compared with the DNA. The CDR3 numbers 13 amino acids, ends counted. Looked up from germline, CDR1 is KGHDR and CDR2 is SFDVKD. The CDR3 loop is CATSDTGTGGEFS.

Comments on this clonotype: Relative to the germline gene, one junction end is altered; a read error may explain this. The chain uses TRBV20-1 and TRBJ2-5, with a tentative D call TRBD2 (5 bases). The CDR3 covers 16 residues. The germline gives CDR1 DFQATT, CDR2 SNEGSKA (reference sequence). For the CDR3, the DNA is TGCAGTGCTAGTCACCTTAGTGGGCGAGGGCAAGAGGCCCAGTACTTC. This gives the protein CSASHLSGRGQEAQYF.

This clonotype was counted at least ten times. The chain combines TRBV7-2 with TRBJ1-1; 8 bases map to TRBD1. The V gene's germline CDR1 is SGHTA and CDR2 FQGNSA. V lost 5 bases, J lost 6 bases, and 14 bases stayed unmatched. There are 16 residues in the CDR3. This CDR3 reads CASSPQKGQGLPEAFF. The CDR3 DNA is TGTGCCAGCAGCCCCCAGAAAGGACAGGGTTTACCTGAAGCTTTCTTT.

Many counts were recorded for this clonotype. The rearrangement joins TRBV14 to TRBJ2-1; no clear D. Trimming removed 0 bases from V and 5 bases from J, with 2 bases in between. Germline V gene sequence: CDR1 SGHDN, CDR2 FVKESK. This CDR3 is built from 12 residues. The CDR3 loop is CASSQDNNEQFF. The CDR3 DNA reads TGTGCCAGCAGCCAAGACAACAATGAGCAGTTCTTC.

Ten or more counts support this clonotype. V is TRBV25-1 and J is TRBJ2-1, with TRBD2 identical over 8 bases. Germline CDR1 is MGHDK and CDR2 is SYGVNS. CDR3 length: 16 residues. With 1 base clipped from V and 6 bases from J, the junction kept 8 bases outside the gene matches. CDR3 amino acids: CASSEFGGGPSNEQFF. In DNA, the CDR3 is TGTGCCAGCAGTGAATTTGGCGGGGGGCCTTCCAATGAGCAGTTCTTC.

This chain links TRBV19 with TRBJ1-3, with D tentatively TRBD1 (6 bases). The CDR3 length is 15 residues. Per the germline V gene, CDR1 is LNHDA and CDR2 is SQIVND (reference sequence). V shed 3 bases and J shed 0 bases, with 9 bases lying between them. CDR3 sequence (DNA): TGTGCCAGTAGTATTGGGGACATCTCTGGAAACACCATATATTTT. It specifies CASSIGDISGNTIYF. The whole variable domain, remainder taken from reference TRBV19 and TRBJ1-3, is DGGITQSPKYLFRKEGQNVTLSCEQNLNHDAMYWYRQDPGQGLRLIYYSQIVNDFQKGDIAEGYSVSREKKESFPLTVTSAQKNPTAFYLCASSIGDISGNTIYFGEGSWLTVV.

This clonotype was counted between two and nine times. The chain has TRBV28 and TRBJ1-2; a possible D gene is TRBD1 (5 bases). The CDR3 covers 14 residues. Trimming removed 5 bases at V and 7 bases at J, with 17 bases between. From germline, CDR1 is MDHEN and CDR2 SYDVKM. In nucleotides, the CDR3 is TGTGCCAGCAGTCGACAACCAGGGATTCTTGGCTACACCTTC. This gives the protein CASSRQPGILGYTF.

This clonotype was detected ten times or more. This chain uses TRBV27 with TRBJ2-5; 7 bases map to TRBD1. Germline CDR1 is MNHEY and CDR2 is SMNVEV (reference sequence). Losses at the gene ends were 4 bases for V and 4 bases for J; bases not matched to a gene: 9. This CDR3 contains 15 residues. CDR3 in DNA: TGTGCCAGCAGTTCCTCTACAGGGGTCGGAGAGACCCAGTACTTC. Its protein is CASSSSTGVGETQYF.

With regard to this clonotype: A much more abundant neighbour one base away suggests this may be a read error. This chain uses TRBV5-3 with TRBJ1-4; no definite D call. TRBV5-3 is known as an ORF, though its function is uncertain. This CDR3 region has 13 residues. In nucleotides, the CDR3 is TGTGCCAGCAGCCCGACGGCTAATGAAAAACTGTCTTTT. This translates into CASSPTANEKLSF.

This clonotype was detected many times. The genes are TRBV13 and TRBJ2-7; 10 bases agree with TRBD1. Germline CDR1 reads PRHDT; CDR2 reads FYEKMQ (reference sequence). The CDR3 runs to 13 residues. Trimming cost V 7 bases and J 7 bases; bases outside gene matches: 7. The CDR3 loop is CASTAGQGFEQYF. CDR3 nucleotides: TGTGCCAGCACCGCGGGACAGGGGTTTGAGCAGTACTTC.